This T cell receptor beta chain was observed in a study of tumor-infiltrating lymphocytes in primary liver carcinoma. Study-level findings and limits: The study found only about 7-24% of top clones in all five tumor regions.

Trimming stripped 10 bases from V and 12 bases from J, with 18 bases between. This CDR3 is 11 amino acids long. The germline gives CDR1 MDHEN, CDR2 SYDVKM. Worth noting for this clonotype: No antigen is known for it.

From approximately 550 ng of total RNA, TCR beta-specific cDNA was reverse-transcribed using a constant-region primer. Generation of the TCR beta libraries relied on three nested multiplex PCR rounds using slightly modified ARM-PCR. The first two PCR rounds used TRBV1-TRBV30 primers with a Cbeta primer, 9 to 10 cycles each. TCRdb ran MiXCR on the multiplex PCR reads and lists one entry per CDR3 protein. Of 100,000 or so distinct CDR3 sequences listed, approximately 71% are singletons. Co-extracting RNA and DNA was done with about 20-33 mg of unsorted bulk tissue as input. The V and J genes are TRBV28 and TRBJ1-2; D perhaps matches TRBD1 (5 bases). The sequence was obtained from an older woman with primary liver carcinoma and hepatitis B virus infection. Sequencing input: liver tumor tissue from sampling region 5. Subset meaning: tumor region T5, tumor centre. The CDR3 DNA reads as TGTGCCACGGGGACGCGTGGCGGCCACACCTTC. Translated, it gives CATGTRGGHTF.